This T cell receptor beta chain comes out of a study of cytomegalovirus exposure and HLA in healthy donors. Study summary: The Caucasian-associated ancestry cluster held 65% to 90% of around 380 genotyped donors.

The PCR had 60 Vbeta and 13 Jbeta primers. Clones were sequenced by immunoSEQ multiplex PCR, and TCRdb holds only the in-frame ones, with some missing. Altogether roughly 97,000 clones are present, over 75% being singletons, with the ten largest covering roughly 5%. The CDR3 runs to 17 residues. Germline assignment: CDR1 LNHDA and CDR2 SQIVND (reference sequence). V lost 4 bases to trimming and J lost 7 bases, with 22 bases between them. The chain couples TRBV19 to TRBJ1-4; D might be TRBD1 (6 bases). This clonotype originated in a man aged 60-69 years in good health and CMV-seropositive. The material sequenced was PBMCs. DNA for the CDR3: TGTGCCAGTAGTACCAACCCCCGGGACATTGGAGGTGAAAAACTGTTTTTT. Protein product: CASSTNPRDIGGEKLFF. The full variable domain, completed using reference TRBV19 and TRBJ1-4, is DGGITQSPKYLFRKEGQNVTLSCEQNLNHDAMYWYRQDPGQGLRLIYYSQIVNDFQKGDIAEGYSVSREKKESFPLTVTSAQKNPTAFYLCASSTNPRDIGGEKLFFGSGTQLSVL.